Below are 6 T cell receptor beta chains sequenced from a single sample in a study of T cells in Graves' hyperthyroidism and ophthalmopathy (dated by TCRdb to the late 2010s). Receptor amplification or capture employed multiplex PCR. Reads for this sample came from an Illumina HiSeq 2000. The TCR beta CDR3 regions were amplified from RNA transcripts. The first round of RT-PCR for the TCR CDR3 was performed with the HTBI primer set and the Qiagen OneStep RT-PCR kit. The public reads were quality trimmed at Q25 with fastp and then assembled into clones with MiXCR by TCRdb, keeping productive beta chains. Here each entry gathers all rows of one CDR3 protein and keeps the most common genes and DNA. The sample table contains over 350,000 distinct CDR3 sequences; only one count was recorded for around 20% of them. 35% to 45% of the sample is in the top ten clones. Sequenced input: blood. Receptors were obtained from a man younger than 30 with Graves' ophthalmopathy.

The rearrangement links TRBV7-6 to TRBJ2-1; D unclear. The CDR3 spans 12 residues. Germline V gene lookup returns CDR1 SGHVS and CDR2 FNYEAQ. Trimming took off 2 bases at V and 9 bases at J, with 8 bases between the two ends. The CDR3 sequence: CASSLKGGEQFF. For the CDR3, the DNA is TGTGCCAGCAGCTTAAAGGGCGGTGAGCAGTTCTTC.

At least ten counts were recorded for this clonotype. The chain couples TRBV7-2 to TRBJ2-3; D ambiguous. The CDR3 length is 14 residues. V lost 3 bases and J 1 base, leaving 8 bases between the germline ends. The germline gives CDR1 SGHTA, CDR2 FQGNSA. The CDR3 protein is CASSFNRGTDTQYF. The CDR3 DNA follows: TGTGCCAGCAGCTTCAACAGAGGCACAGATACGCAGTATTTT.

This clonotype was seen repeatedly, ten times or more. The rearrangement joins TRBV7-8 to TRBJ2-5; 7 bases align to TRBD1. CDR1 and CDR2 (germline): SGHVS, FQNEAQ. The V gene end was trimmed by 6 bases and the J gene end by 3 bases; junction bases not matched to a gene: 7. The CDR3 spans 14 residues. Written as DNA, the CDR3 is TGTGCCAGCAGAGAGAGGGGGCGGGAAGAGACCCAGTACTTC. Translated: CASRERGREETQYF. The full variable domain, in which reference TRBV7-8 and TRBJ2-5 provide the parts outside the CDR3, is GAGVSQSPRYKVAKRGQDVALRCDPISGHVSLFWYQQALGQGPEFLTYFQNEAQLDKSGLPSDRFFAERPEGSVSTLKIQRTQQEDSAVYLCASRERGREETQYFGPGTRLLVL.

The gene calls are TRBV13 and TRBJ2-7; D is tentatively TRBD1 or TRBD2 (6 bases each). The CDR3 is 15 residues long. V lost 5 bases and J 0 bases, leaving 14 bases between the germline ends. Looked up from germline, CDR1 is PRHDT and CDR2 is FYEKMQ (reference sequence). The CDR3 here is CASSPKGGSSYEQYF. CDR3 DNA sequence: TGTGCCAGCAGCCCCAAGGGGGGAAGCTCCTACGAGCAGTACTTC.

This clonotype was counted many times. This rearrangement joins TRBV2 to TRBJ2-3, with a possible D match to TRBD2 (6 bases). The CDR3 spans 15 residues. CDR1 and CDR2 (germline): SNHLY, FYNNEI. V lost 5 bases, J lost 3 bases, and 15 bases lay in between. Here the CDR3 reads CASSPLLGGTDTQYF. The CDR3 nucleotides are TGTGCCAGCAGTCCCCTCTTGGGGGGAACAGATACGCAGTATTTT.

In its sample, this clonotype was seen a few times. V usage is TRBV28 and J usage is TRBJ2-2; D perhaps matches TRBD2 (6 bases). The CDR3 runs to 13 residues. V dropped 6 bases and J dropped 7 bases, with 12 bases sitting between them. Germline loops: CDR1 MDHEN, CDR2 SYDVKM. Here the CDR3 DNA reads TGTGCCAGCAGGGGCGGGGCCGGCGGGGAGCTGTTTTTT. Translated: CASRGGAGGELFF. The whole variable domain, remainder taken from reference TRBV28 and TRBJ2-2, is DVKVTQSSRYLVKRTGEKVFLECVQDMDHENMFWYRQDPGLGLRLIYFSYDVKMKEKGDIPEGYSVSREKKERFSLILESASTNQTSMYLCASRGGAGGELFFGEGSRLTVL.